Shown below are 27 T cell receptor beta chains from a single sample sequenced in a study of blood T cell repertoires in COVID-19. TCRdb's table, derived via immunoSEQ multiplex PCR, lists solely in-frame clones and lacks some. This table has 200,000 to 250,000 clones, more than 65% appearing once. The source material was peripheral blood. The source is a woman aged 80 or over with acute or convalescent COVID-19.

This chain joins TRBV2 and TRBJ2-7, with TRBD1 matching over 7 bases. This CDR3 has 14 residues. With 8 bases clipped from V and 0 bases from J, the junction kept 7 bases outside the gene matches. Germline values: CDR1 SNHLY, CDR2 FYNNEI. CDR3: CASHRDSFSYEQYF. The CDR3 DNA reads TGTGCCAGCCACCGGGACAGTTTCTCCTACGAGCAGTACTTC.

This rearrangement joins TRBV27 to TRBJ2-1; TRBD2 matches at 11 bases. The CDR3 runs 16 residues. V gave up 0 bases and J gave up 15 bases; unmatched junction bases: 13. Looked up from germline, CDR1 is MNHEY and CDR2 is SMNVEV (reference sequence). The DNA of the CDR3 is TGTGCCAGCAGTTTATCGGGTAGCGGGGGGGCCGTGCTTCTGTTCTTC. Its translation: CASSLSGSGGAVLLFF.

CDR3 DNA: TGTGCCAGCAGCGGAGCGGGGCGCACAGATACGCAGTATTTT. This codes for CASSGAGRTDTQYF. The rearrangement links TRBV3-1 (or the pseudogene TRBV3-2) to TRBJ2-3, with 7 bases fitting TRBD2. Germline V lookup: CDR1 LGHDT, CDR2 YNNKEL (reference sequence). CDR3 length equals 14 residues. V lost 5 bases and J lost 1; bases outside the gene matches: 3.

The chain couples TRBV28 to TRBJ1-4, with TRBD1 matching 8 bases. The CDR3 loop spans 14 amino acids. Germline CDR1 is MDHEN and CDR2 is SYDVKM. Unmatched junction bases numbered 8, after V lost 7 bases and J lost 7 bases. This CDR3 is CASNPPGQAEKLFF. Here the CDR3 DNA reads TGTGCCAGCAACCCCCCGGGACAGGCTGAAAAACTGTTTTTT.

This chain uses TRBV21-1 with TRBJ1-2; TRBD1 is the table's D call, not checked against the DNA. TRBV21-1 is a pseudogene segment. This CDR3 contains 16 residues. The CDR3 DNA reads as TGTGCCAGCAGGTCGGCGGCAGGGGTTTTTTTCTATGGCTACACCTTC. This translates into CASRSAAGVFFYGYTF.

J is TRBJ1-5 and V is TRBV15; D not certain. CDR3 length: 16 amino acids. V was clipped by 1 base and J by 3 bases, with 13 bases between them. CDR1 is LNHNV, CDR2 YYDKDF, per germline (reference sequence). CDR3 coding DNA: TGTGCCACCAGCAGAGTCCCAGGAAGTTTCAATCAGCCCCAGCATTTT. The encoded protein is CATSRVPGSFNQPQHF.

This chain joins TRBV11-1 and TRBJ2-3; TRBD2 aligns across 8 bases. Germline V gene sequence: CDR1 SGHAT, CDR2 FQDESV (reference sequence). The CDR3 is made up of 15 amino acids. J was trimmed by 0 bases and V by 2 bases; bases with no gene match: 1. The CDR3 DNA is TGTGCCAGCAGCTTAACTAGCGGCAGCACAGATACGCAGTATTTT. Encoded protein: CASSLTSGSTDTQYF.

The chain is built from TRBV15 and TRBJ1-1; TRBD1 matches at 9 bases. The V and J ends lost 5 bases and 3 bases, in that order; junction bases with no gene match: 10. This CDR3 contains 16 residues. Germline-derived CDR1 and CDR2 are LNHNV and YYDKDF (reference sequence). CDR3 amino acids: CATSGSGTGKDTEAFF. In nucleotides, the CDR3 is TGTGCCACCAGCGGATCCGGGACAGGGAAGGACACTGAAGCTTTCTTT.

The chain is built from TRBV7-3 and TRBJ2-1; TRBD2 matches 7 bases. The V gene's germline CDR1 is SGHTA and CDR2 FQGTGA. This CDR3 has 16 amino acids. V shed 5 bases, J shed 1 base, and the junction held 8 bases outside the gene matches. CDR3 sequence reads: CASSPERTSSYNEQFF. DNA for the CDR3: TGTGCCAGCAGCCCCGAACGGACTAGTTCCTACAATGAGCAGTTCTTC.

This rearrangement joins TRBV19 to TRBJ2-5; 9 bases agree with TRBD1. CDR1 and CDR2 (germline): LNHDA, SQIVND (reference sequence). V was pared by 6 bases and J by 4 bases, with 6 bases of the junction left unmatched. The CDR3 has 14 amino acids. In DNA form, the CDR3 reads TGTGCCAGTAGGGGGACAGGGAACCGAGAGACCCAGTACTTC. This sequence encodes CASRGTGNRETQYF.

There are a few counts of this clone. Other DNA sequences in the sample encode the same CDR3. V usage is TRBV12-3 or TRBV12-4 and J usage is TRBJ1-5, with D maybe TRBD1 (6 bases). The CDR3 extends over 13 amino acids. Trimming shortened V by 2 bases and J by 4 bases, and 6 bases separated the two germline ends. CDR3 residues: CASSLTGNQPQHF. As DNA, the CDR3 is TGTGCCAGCAGTTTAACAGGGAATCAGCCCCAGCATTTT.

The chain has TRBV5-5 and TRBJ2-2; no clear D gene. Per the germline V gene, CDR1 is SGHKS and CDR2 is YYEKEE (reference sequence). The CDR3 runs 16 residues. The V and J ends lost 4 bases and 2 bases respectively, with 15 bases between them. The CDR3 region is CASSVNLLGNTGELFF. Here the CDR3 DNA reads TGTGCCAGCAGCGTAAACCTCCTGGGCAACACCGGGGAGCTGTTTTTT.

Only a few counts were recorded for this clone. V and J are TRBV12-3 or TRBV12-4 and TRBJ2-7; 12 bases align to TRBD1. The CDR3 totals 13 residues. With 6 bases clipped from V and 10 bases from J, the junction kept 7 bases outside the gene matches. CDR3 DNA sequence: TGTGCCAGCAGCACGGGACAGGGGGCGCGTCAGTACTTC. Protein sequence: CASSTGQGARQYF.

The chain links TRBV7-3 to TRBJ2-7, with D maybe TRBD2 (5 bases). Germline V gene lookup returns CDR1 SGHTA and CDR2 FQGTGA. The V gene lost 6 bases and the J gene lost 1 base, with 13 bases spanning the gap. The CDR3 contains 14 residues. The CDR3 sequence: CASSPGAGSYEQYF. The CDR3 DNA reads TGTGCCAGCAGTCCCGGTGCGGGTTCCTACGAGCAGTACTTC.

The rearrangement uses TRBV9 and TRBJ2-5, with 15 bases lining up with TRBD2. The length of the CDR3 is 17 residues. Per the germline V gene, CDR1 is SGDLS and CDR2 is YYNGEE. The V and J ends lost 2 bases and 4 bases, in that order; junction bases with no gene match: 6. CDR3 residues: CASSVGTSGGTRETQYF. In DNA, the CDR3 is TGTGCCAGCAGCGTTGGGACTAGCGGGGGGACACGAGAGACCCAGTACTTC.

The chain combines TRBV9 with TRBJ1-2, with 8 bases aligning to TRBD1. CDR1 SGDLS and CDR2 YYNGEE come from the germline V gene. V trimming: 3 bases; J trimming: 4 bases; junction bases outside the gene matches: 5. The CDR3 spans 14 residues. CDR3: CASSDPGQVYGYTF. In DNA, the CDR3 is TGTGCCAGCAGCGACCCGGGACAGGTCTATGGCTACACCTTC.

The chain couples TRBV3-1 (or the pseudogene TRBV3-2) to TRBJ1-1; perhaps TRBD1 as D (5 bases). CDR3 length: 16 residues. Germline V gene data show CDR1 as LGHDT and CDR2 as YNNKEL (reference sequence). V was cut by 3 bases and J by 1 base, with 15 bases left in between. CDR3 residues: CASSHSQTVKNTEAFF. In DNA form, the CDR3 reads TGTGCCAGCAGCCACTCCCAGACAGTCAAGAACACTGAAGCTTTCTTT.

The chain employs TRBV6-2 or TRBV6-3 and TRBJ1-1, with D hard to call. Germline V gene lookup returns CDR1 MNHEY and CDR2 SVGEGT. The V and J ends lost 5 bases and 3 bases respectively, with 7 bases between them. The CDR3 extends over 12 amino acids. The chain's CDR3 is CASSSHYTEAFF. CDR3 DNA sequence: TGTGCCAGCAGTAGCCATTACACTGAAGCTTTCTTT.

The chain couples TRBV7-9 to TRBJ1-3; no reliable D call. CDR1 is SEHNR and CDR2 is FQNEAQ in the germline V gene (reference sequence). The CDR3 contains 13 residues. Trimming left V 1 base short and J 7 bases short, with 8 bases between. The CDR3 coding sequence is TGTGCCAGCAGCTTAGGCCCAGTGAACACCATATATTTT. It codes for CASSLGPVNTIYF.

The CDR3 sequence: CASSPGRAGGNYGYTF. The CDR3 DNA is TGTGCCAGCAGCCCCGGACGGGCAGGGGGTAACTATGGCTACACCTTC. The J gene is TRBJ1-2, the V gene TRBV5-4; 7 bases align to TRBD1. The CDR3 totals 16 residues. With 4 bases clipped from V and 1 base from J, the junction kept 10 bases outside the gene matches. The germline V gene encodes CDR1 SGHNT and CDR2 YYREEE (reference sequence).

The chain carries TRBV19 and TRBJ1-1, with 9 bases identical to TRBD1. This CDR3 contains 13 residues. The trim removed 9 bases at V and 6 bases at J, leaving 8 bases unmatched. Germline CDR1 LNHDA, CDR2 SQIVND (reference sequence). The CDR3 coding sequence is TGTGCCAGCAGGGGGGACAGGGTCTCTGAAGCTTTCTTT. Its translation: CASRGDRVSEAFF.

The J gene is TRBJ2-1, the V gene TRBV5-1; TRBD2 might be the D (5 bases). This CDR3 is 14 amino acids long. Trimming left V 3 bases short and J 7 bases short, with 14 bases between. Germline assignment: CDR1 SGHRS and CDR2 YFSETQ. The CDR3 reads CASSSAAMRNEQFF. As DNA, the CDR3 is TGCGCCAGCAGCTCAGCGGCGATGAGGAATGAGCAGTTCTTC.

This rearrangement joins TRBV6-4 to TRBJ2-3; 10 bases are shared with TRBD2. Germline V lookup: CDR1 MRHNA, CDR2 SNTAGT. The CDR3 is made up of 14 amino acids. V shed 6 bases and J 3 bases; nucleotides not matched to a gene: 3. The CDR3 bases are TGTGCCAGCAGCAGCGGGGGGGCTACAGATACGCAGTATTTT. It is translated as CASSSGGATDTQYF.

Concerning this clone: The sample has other DNA sequences that encode this CDR3 too. CDR3 nucleotides: TGCGCCAGCAGCCAAGGGGACAGGGGCAATCAGCCCCAGCATTTT. It is translated as CASSQGDRGNQPQHF. This sequence joins TRBV4-3 and TRBJ1-5, with 9 bases fitting TRBD1. V lost 1 base, J lost 2 bases, and 0 bases stayed unmatched. There are 15 residues in the CDR3. Germline values: CDR1 LGHNA, CDR2 YSLEER.

The chain joins TRBV5-6 to TRBJ2-2, with D possibly being TRBD2 (5 bases). V shed 4 bases and J shed 1 base, with 11 bases lying between them. Germline assignment: CDR1 SGHDT and CDR2 YYEEEE. This CDR3 has 15 amino acids. This chain's CDR3 is CASSPGLKNTGELFF. The DNA of the CDR3 is TGTGCCAGCAGCCCCGGACTGAAGAACACCGGGGAGCTGTTTTTT.

The chain links TRBV5-1 to TRBJ1-6; D is uncertain. There are 15 residues in the CDR3. Germline V CDR1 and CDR2: SGHRS, YFSETQ. Trimming pared 2 bases from V and 7 bases from J, leaving 13 bases between. Written as DNA, the CDR3 is TGCGCCAGCAGCTTAGTAGTCGTCGGGAATTCACCCCTCCACTTT. It translates to CASSLVVVGNSPLHF.

The chain is built from TRBV19 and TRBJ2-2, with D perhaps TRBD2 (6 bases). This CDR3 contains 15 residues. Trimming cost V 7 bases and J 6 bases, with 18 bases left between them. Germline CDR1 reads LNHDA; CDR2 reads SQIVND (reference sequence). CDR3 protein: CASTETGVGAGELFF. The CDR3 bases are TGTGCCAGTACCGAAACGGGGGTGGGTGCCGGGGAGCTGTTTTTT. The full variable domain, in which reference TRBV19 and TRBJ2-2 provide the parts outside the CDR3, is DGGITQSPKYLFRKEGQNVTLSCEQNLNHDAMYWYRQDPGQGLRLIYYSQIVNDFQKGDIAEGYSVSREKKESFPLTVTSAQKNPTAFYLCASTETGVGAGELFFGEGSRLTVL.